Detailed here is one T cell receptor beta chain. What it recognizes is unknown. Resections took place in Japan or China from about 2014 to 2018. Assay used: immunoSEQ multiplex PCR; TCRdb lists only in-frame clones, some missing. The sample includes 7,000 to 10,000 clones, under 90% of them seen just once. The entry originates in a study of immune evolution from preneoplasia to lung adenocarcinoma. Looking at the study overall: HLA loss of heterozygosity: over 5.5% AIS, about 15% MIA, around 35% ADC, none AAH.

Germline V gene lookup returns CDR1 SNHLY and CDR2 FYNNEI. The CDR3 covers 13 residues. The V gene lost 6 bases and the J gene lost 10 bases, with 16 bases spanning the gap. Overall study results and limits: Top clone share appeared to fall from AAH through AIS, MIA, adenocarcinoma. Normal lung had highest clonality; later lesions appeared denser, more diverse.

The receptor was derived from a person aged 45 to 59 with lung adenocarcinoma. Sequenced input: FFPE invasive lung adenocarcinoma tissue. This chain connects TRBV2 to TRBJ2-1; D may match TRBD1 or TRBD2 (5 bases each). The CDR3 coding sequence is TGTGCCAGCAGAGAAAGGGACCAGCAGGAGCAGTTCTTC. This gives the protein CASRERDQQEQFF.